A selection of T cell receptor beta chains follows, all from one sample in a study of Graves' ophthalmopathy and Graves' hyperthyroidism. From the multiplex PCR reads, TCRdb called clonotypes with MiXCR, one entry per CDR3 protein. The table lists some 350,000 distinct CDR3 sequences, approximately 18% of them singletons. Sequenced sample: peripheral blood. Source of these receptors: an adult woman with stable Graves' hyperthyroidism. Both conserved end residues are part of each CDR3. Fields, in order: clone size, J gene, V gene, CDR3 protein. Size is stated for part of the rows, as once, few or many counts, or as a class when the clone is expanded.

abundance: many
j_gene: TRBJ1-1
v_gene: TRBV2
CDR3aa: CATTGDDTEAFF

abundance: many
j_gene: TRBJ2-2
v_gene: TRBV6-5
CDR3aa: CASTGGGGELFF

abundance: few
j_gene: TRBJ1-1
v_gene: TRBV11-1
CDR3aa: CASSPHLGQGSTEAFF

abundance: many
j_gene: TRBJ2-7
v_gene: TRBV30
CDR3aa: CAWTPTVSSYEQYF

abundance: many
j_gene: TRBJ1-1
v_gene: TRBV7-9
CDR3aa: CASSRSDRDEAFF

abundance: few
j_gene: TRBJ1-5
v_gene: TRBV24-1
CDR3aa: CATSAIMNQPQHF

abundance: many
j_gene: TRBJ2-7
v_gene: TRBV6-2/TRBV6-3
CDR3aa: CASSTSPGGHTREQYF

abundance: few
j_gene: TRBJ2-2
v_gene: TRBV24-1
CDR3aa: CATSAAYTGELFF

abundance: many
j_gene: TRBJ1-1
v_gene: TRBV29-1
CDR3aa: CSVVGGNTEAFF

abundance: many
j_gene: TRBJ2-2
v_gene: TRBV18
CDR3aa: CASSPPGQEDTGELFF

abundance: many
j_gene: TRBJ1-1
v_gene: TRBV30
CDR3aa: CAWSVQGLSTEAFF

abundance: many
j_gene: TRBJ1-2
v_gene: TRBV15
CDR3aa: CATSRDHYGYTF

abundance: many
j_gene: TRBJ1-2
v_gene: TRBV30
CDR3aa: CASATGDGYTF

abundance: many
j_gene: TRBJ2-7
v_gene: TRBV6-5
CDR3aa: CASSYSGGALEQYF

abundance: many
j_gene: TRBJ2-4
v_gene: TRBV19
CDR3aa: CASSPWTGSLAKNIQYF

abundance: many
j_gene: TRBJ1-2
v_gene: TRBV28
CDR3aa: CASSLGGALHYGYTF

abundance: -
j_gene: TRBJ2-2
v_gene: TRBV9
CDR3aa: CASSGGDNTGELFF

abundance: many
j_gene: TRBJ2-7
v_gene: TRBV7-2
CDR3aa: CASSWTADSYEQYF

abundance: -
j_gene: TRBJ2-7
v_gene: TRBV30
CDR3aa: CAWAEGYEQYF

abundance: few
j_gene: TRBJ2-2
v_gene: TRBV12-3/TRBV12-4
CDR3aa: CASSLAGDIGELFF

abundance: many
j_gene: TRBJ2-6
v_gene: TRBV12-5
CDR3aa: CASGLVLSSGANVLTF

abundance: many
j_gene: TRBJ1-1
v_gene: TRBV10-3
CDR3aa: CAISEIGTGDNTEAFF

abundance: -
j_gene: TRBJ2-5
v_gene: TRBV11-1
CDR3aa: CASSLFDSQETQYF

abundance: many
j_gene: TRBJ1-5
v_gene: TRBV28
CDR3aa: CASSPHDGQGNQPQHF

abundance: many
j_gene: TRBJ1-1
v_gene: TRBV12-3/TRBV12-4
CDR3aa: CASSLVGGQGTEAFF

abundance: many
j_gene: TRBJ2-7
v_gene: TRBV9
CDR3aa: CASSAGLAGSDSYEQYF

abundance: many
j_gene: TRBJ2-2
v_gene: TRBV7-2
CDR3aa: CASSLVRGDGELFF

abundance: many
j_gene: TRBJ2-5
v_gene: TRBV2
CDR3aa: CASSGGQGTYQETQYF

abundance: -
j_gene: TRBJ1-1
v_gene: TRBV18
CDR3aa: CASSPTQKNTEAFF

abundance: many
j_gene: TRBJ2-7
v_gene: TRBV11-2
CDR3aa: CASSLVRGRAPYEQYF

abundance: many
j_gene: TRBJ2-5
v_gene: TRBV7-9
CDR3aa: CARLETQYF

abundance: many
j_gene: TRBJ2-2
v_gene: TRBV14
CDR3aa: CASSPRVRRTQNTGELFF